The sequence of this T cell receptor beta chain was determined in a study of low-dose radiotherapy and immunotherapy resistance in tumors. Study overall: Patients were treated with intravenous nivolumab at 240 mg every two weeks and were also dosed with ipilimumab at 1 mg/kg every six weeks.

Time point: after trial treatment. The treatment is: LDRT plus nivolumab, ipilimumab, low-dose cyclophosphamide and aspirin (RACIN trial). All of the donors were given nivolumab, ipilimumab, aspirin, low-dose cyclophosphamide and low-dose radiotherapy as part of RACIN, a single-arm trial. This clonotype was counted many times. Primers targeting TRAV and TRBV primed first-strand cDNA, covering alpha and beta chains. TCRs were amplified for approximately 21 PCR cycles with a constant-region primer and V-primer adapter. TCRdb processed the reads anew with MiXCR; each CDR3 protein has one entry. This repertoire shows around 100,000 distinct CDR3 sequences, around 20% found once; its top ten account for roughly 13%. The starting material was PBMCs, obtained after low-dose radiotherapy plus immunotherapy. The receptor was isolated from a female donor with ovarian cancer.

The CDR3 region has the DNA TGTGCCACCAGTGACGGACTAGCGGGAGTCCCCGGTGAGCAGTTCTTC. This encodes CATSDGLAGVPGEQFF. The chain uses TRBV24-1 and TRBJ2-1, with TRBD2 matching 13 bases. The CDR3 is made up of 16 amino acids. With V trimmed by 4 bases and J by 9 bases, 8 bases remained unmatched. Germline CDR1 reads KGHDR; CDR2 reads SFDVKD.